Below, 19 T cell receptor beta chains from the same sample are listed, as sequenced in a study of yellow fever vaccine responses in identical twins. TCRdb used MiXCR to reprocess the RT-PCR reads, holding one entry per CDR3 protein. The sample lists around 18,000 distinct CDR3 sequences, roughly 85% occurring once. This material consisted of T cells from blood (PBMCs), unsorted or a sorted subset (not recorded which), taken before or after yellow fever vaccination (not recorded which). The receptor source for this set is a woman aged 18-29 years who received the yellow fever vaccine.

The chain uses TRBV7-6 and TRBJ2-1; D is perhaps TRBD2 (6 bases). Germline V CDR1 and CDR2: SGHVS, FNYEAQ. This CDR3 contains 15 residues. The V end was cut by 3 bases, the J end by 2 bases, with 11 bases between. The CDR3 DNA is TGTGCCAGCAGCTTCATAGCGGCTACCTACAATGAGCAGTTCTTC. Translated, it gives CASSFIAATYNEQFF.

The rearrangement links TRBV4-2 to TRBJ2-5; the D call may be TRBD1 or TRBD2 (6 bases each). The V and J ends lost 6 bases and 1 base respectively, with 15 bases between them. The CDR3 contains 15 residues. CDR1 is LGHNA, CDR2 YNFKEQ, per germline. The CDR3 loop reads CASRGATSPQETQYF. The CDR3 coding sequence is TGTGCCAGCAGGGGGGCCACTAGCCCCCAAGAGACCCAGTACTTC.

The genes are TRBV3-1 and TRBJ2-1, with D perhaps TRBD2 (6 bases). Germline V gene sequence: CDR1 LGHDT, CDR2 YNNKEL (reference sequence). The CDR3 is 15 amino acids. Trimming left V 4 bases short and J 0 bases short, with 10 bases between. The CDR3 here is CASSPPSVSYNEQFF. The CDR3, as DNA: TGTGCCAGCAGCCCACCTAGCGTCTCCTACAATGAGCAGTTCTTC.

This clonotype appeared a few times. The CDR3 coding sequence is TGTGCCAGCTCATCGGGGAGCTCCTACGAGCAGTACTTC. Its protein is CASSSGSSYEQYF. The chain uses TRBV18 and TRBJ2-7, with D tentatively TRBD2 (5 bases). This CDR3 is 13 amino acids long. Between the trimmed V and J ends, which lost 5 bases and 0 bases, there was a span of 8 bases. CDR1 KGHSH and CDR2 LQKENI come from the germline V gene.

The V call is TRBV11-3, the J call TRBJ2-2; TRBD2 aligns across 10 bases. V dropped 4 bases and J dropped 5; count of bases not matched to a gene: 7. The CDR3 loop spans 16 amino acids. Per the germline V gene, CDR1 is SGHNT and CDR2 is YENEEA. Here the CDR3 reads CASSSYTSGMTGELFF. The CDR3 coding sequence is TGTGCCAGCAGCTCGTACACTAGCGGGATGACCGGGGAGCTGTTTTTT.

This chain links TRBV28 with TRBJ2-6, with TRBD1 matching 8 bases. CDR1 is MDHEN, CDR2 SYDVKM, per germline. The junction had 1 base not matched to a gene; V was cut back by 4 bases and J by 2 bases. The CDR3 contains 15 residues. The CDR3 region is CASSSRGPGANVLTF. In DNA, the CDR3 is TGTGCCAGCAGTTCCAGGGGGCCTGGGGCCAACGTCCTGACTTTC.

This chain uses TRBV11-3 with TRBJ2-7; either TRBD1 or TRBD2 may supply D (5 bases each). This CDR3 is 13 amino acids long. Looked up from germline, CDR1 is SGHNT and CDR2 is YENEEA. With 7 bases removed from V and 0 bases from J, the gap between germline ends came to 10 bases. The CDR3 DNA reads as TGTGCCAGCACCCCAGGGAGCTCCTACGAGCAGTACTTC. Amino acids: CASTPGSSYEQYF. Complete variable domain (other parts from reference TRBV11-3 and TRBJ2-7): EAGVVQSPRYKIIEKKQPVAFWCNPISGHNTLYWYLQNLGQGPELLIRYENEEAVDDSQLPKDRFSAERLKGVDSTLKIQPAELGDSAVYLCASTPGSSYEQYFGPGTRLTVT.

This chain links TRBV20-1 with TRBJ2-7; 10 bases fit TRBD2. Germline V lookup: CDR1 DFQATT, CDR2 SNEGSKA (reference sequence). Germline trimming cut 5 bases from V and 2 bases from J; bases unmatched to any gene: 6. The CDR3 sequence is 14 residues long. The CDR3 reads CSARLSGGTYEQYF. The CDR3 nucleotides read TGCAGTGCTCGACTTAGCGGGGGGACCTACGAGCAGTACTTC.

The table lists this clonotype with a few counts. This rearrangement joins TRBV20-1 to TRBJ2-1; TRBD1 is a possible D gene (7 bases). V was clipped by 5 bases and J by 6 bases, with 23 bases between them. The CDR3 is made up of 16 amino acids. Germline V gene lookup returns CDR1 DFQATT and CDR2 SNEGSKA (reference sequence). The CDR3: CSAASLRGAGLNEQFF. Written as DNA, the CDR3 is TGCAGTGCTGCCTCCCTCAGGGGGGCCGGTCTCAATGAGCAGTTCTTC.

The rearrangement links TRBV5-1 to TRBJ2-1; D is unresolved. This CDR3 has 13 residues. The germline gives CDR1 SGHRS, CDR2 YFSETQ. Trimming shortened V by 2 bases and J by 7 bases, and 10 bases separated the two germline ends. CDR3 amino acids: CASSFASNNEQFF. The DNA of the CDR3 is TGCGCCAGCAGCTTTGCGTCGAATAATGAGCAGTTCTTC.

This chain connects TRBV25-1 to TRBJ2-1; D uncertain. Germline lookup yields CDR1 MGHDK and CDR2 SYGVNS. V was cut by 6 bases and J by 2 bases, with 11 bases left in between. This CDR3 contains 14 residues. CDR3: CASSGPSTYNEQFF. The CDR3 bases are TGTGCCAGCAGCGGCCCGAGCACCTACAATGAGCAGTTCTTC.

The J gene is TRBJ2-5, the V gene TRBV20-1; 10 bases match TRBD2. Germline loops: CDR1 DFQATT, CDR2 SNEGSKA (reference sequence). The J segment lost 5 bases and the V segment lost 8 bases, leaving 17 bases of the junction unmatched. The CDR3 contains 16 residues. CDR3 bases: TGCAGTACCCCTTTCGGAGCGGGGGGGAGTCGGGAGACCCAGTACTTC. It translates to CSTPFGAGGSRETQYF.

The chain joins TRBV14 to TRBJ2-3; D gene uncertain. The ends were cut back, 3 bases at V and 3 bases at J, with 7 bases in the middle. There are 13 residues in the CDR3. Germline CDR1 is SGHDN and CDR2 is FVKESK. The CDR3 is CASSQRFTDTQYF. Written as DNA, the CDR3 is TGTGCCAGCAGCCAGCGGTTTACAGATACGCAGTATTTT. Looking up the rest from reference TRBV14 and TRBJ2-3 gives the full variable domain: EAGVTQFPSHSVIEKGQTVTLRCDPISGHDNLYWYRRVMGKEIKFLLHFVKESKQDESGMPNNRFLAERTGGTYSTLKVQPAELEDSGVYFCASSQRFTDTQYFGPGTRLTVL.

In this sample, this clonotype turned up a few times. The J gene is TRBJ2-1, the V gene TRBV29-1; D call uncertain. This CDR3 region has 15 residues. Germline CDR1 is SQVTM and CDR2 is ANQGSEA. Trimming took off 4 bases at V and 0 bases at J, with 13 bases between the two ends. The CDR3 DNA is TGCAGCGTTGTAACTACCCTGAGCTCCTACAATGAGCAGTTCTTC. Protein product: CSVVTTLSSYNEQFF.

This clonotype was seen only once. J is TRBJ1-6 and V is TRBV4-1; maybe TRBD1 (5 bases). Trimming removed 1 base at V and 9 bases at J, with 7 bases between. The CDR3 is made up of 13 amino acids. CDR1 MGHRA and CDR2 YSYEKL come from the germline V gene. The CDR3 spells CASSQVQGSPLHF. The DNA for the CDR3 is TGCGCCAGCAGCCAAGTTCAGGGTTCACCCCTCCACTTT.

The gene calls are TRBV6-5 and TRBJ2-3; D is uncertain. V was pared by 2 bases and J by 1 base, with 10 bases between. The germline V gene has CDR1 MNHEY and CDR2 SVGAGI. This CDR3 comprises 15 residues. The CDR3: CASSYLGRGTDTQYF. CDR3 in DNA: TGTGCCAGCAGTTACCTGGGAAGGGGCACAGATACGCAGTATTTT.

The V call is TRBV24-1, the J call TRBJ2-2; D uncertain. Germline V gene lookup returns CDR1 KGHDR and CDR2 SFDVKD. V dropped 12 bases and J dropped 3 bases, with 10 bases sitting between them. The CDR3 is 12 amino acids. CDR3 coding DNA: TGTGCCCTGAGTTCGGACACCGGGGAGCTGTTTTTT. This encodes CALSSDTGELFF.

V is TRBV11-1 and J is TRBJ2-7, with D hard to call. Germline loops: CDR1 SGHAT, CDR2 FQDESV (reference sequence). V lost 1 base and J 2 bases, leaving 21 bases between the germline ends. This CDR3 has 18 amino acids. As DNA, the CDR3 is TGTGCCAGCAGCTTAGACATTCGGACGGGCTTAAATCCCTACGAGCAGTACTTC. Its translation is CASSLDIRTGLNPYEQYF.

This clonotype has more than one count but fewer than ten. The V and J genes are TRBV29-1 and TRBJ1-4; D is ambiguous. Trimming shortened V by 7 bases and J by 5 bases, and 5 bases separated the two germline ends. Germline lookup yields CDR1 SQVTM and CDR2 ANQGSEA. The CDR3 spans 10 residues. The CDR3 loop is CSASNEKLFF. For the CDR3, the DNA is TGCAGCGCCAGCAATGAAAAACTGTTTTTT.